One and the same sample provided the 17 T cell receptor beta chains below, sequenced in a study of shared clonotypes between healthy human individuals. TCRdb's copy holds only in-frame clones and misses some; the assay was immunoSEQ multiplex PCR. The sample lists some 1,100,000 clones, about 84% occurring once. Material for sequencing was memory CD4+ T cells from PBMCs. Subset specified: CD45RA-negative fraction. Every receptor here comes from a man aged 18 to 35 in good health. Some clones in this sample may be carry-over from other donors' samples.

This chain links TRBV5-1 with TRBJ1-2, with 8 positions matching TRBD1. The CDR3 length is 16 residues. The germline V gene encodes CDR1 SGHRS and CDR2 YFSETQ. The V gene end was trimmed by 0 bases and the J gene end by 4 bases; junction bases not matched to a gene: 8. This CDR3 is CASSLAVGQAGYGYTF. CDR3 sequence (DNA): TGCGCCAGCAGCTTGGCGGTGGGACAGGCCGGCTATGGCTACACCTTC.

This clone appeared a few times. The chain couples TRBV6-1 to TRBJ1-1; unclear D gene. The CDR3 is 14 residues long. Deletions cut 7 bases from V and 3 bases from J, with 15 bases between. Germline-derived CDR1 and CDR2 are MNHNS and SASEGT. CDR3 in amino acids: CASTSDGVYTEAFF. The DNA of the CDR3 is TGTGCCAGCACCTCGGACGGAGTTTACACTGAAGCTTTCTTT.

The chain uses TRBV5-1 and TRBJ2-1, with 7 bases aligning to TRBD1. The CDR3 totals 17 residues. The germline gives CDR1 SGHRS, CDR2 YFSETQ. V lost 1 base, J lost 0 bases, and 7 bases stayed unmatched. CDR3 nucleotides: TGCGCCAGCAGCTTGAAGTCCCCAGGGGGCTCCTACAATGAGCAGTTCTTC. Translating gives CASSLKSPGGSYNEQFF.

The J gene is TRBJ2-7, the V gene TRBV11-1, with 8 bases lining up with TRBD1. Germline assignment: CDR1 SGHAT and CDR2 FQDESV (reference sequence). V dropped 6 bases and J dropped 5; count of bases not matched to a gene: 6. CDR3 length equals 13 residues. The CDR3 coding sequence is TGTGCCAGCAGACTGGACAGGGTCCACGAGCAGTACTTC. Translated, it gives CASRLDRVHEQYF.

As DNA, the CDR3 is TGTGCCAGCAGTTCCTACGGAGGGGAGACCCAGTACTTC. This codes for CASSSYGGETQYF. The chain recombines TRBV2 with TRBJ2-5; a possible D gene is TRBD2 (6 bases). Trimming removed 5 bases at V and 5 bases at J, with 12 bases between. Germline V gene lookup returns CDR1 SNHLY and CDR2 FYNNEI. The CDR3 runs to 13 residues.

A note on this clone: Germline and junction disagree at one end, which may indicate a read error. The rearrangement uses TRBV18 and TRBJ2-2, with 7 bases fitting TRBD1. CDR1 is KGHSH and CDR2 is LQKENI in the germline V gene. This CDR3 has 16 amino acids. CDR3 bases: TGTGCCAGCTCACCCTGGGGACAGAAGAACGCCGGGGAGCTGTTTTTT. Translated: CASSPWGQKNAGELFF. Supplemented by reference TRBV18 and TRBJ2-2, the full variable domain reads NAGVMQNPRHLVRRRGQEARLRCSPMKGHSHVYWYRQLPEEGLKFMVYLQKENIIDESGMPKERFSAEFPKEGPSILRIQQVVRGDSAAYFCASSPWGQKNAGELFFGEGSRLTVL.

This clone turned up a few times. The chain has TRBV5-1 and TRBJ1-1; no firm D call. CDR3 length: 11 residues. Germline V CDR1 and CDR2: SGHRS, YFSETQ. V lost 0 bases and J 9 bases, leaving 6 bases between the germline ends. CDR3 sequence reads: CASSLEAQAFF. The CDR3 DNA follows: TGCGCCAGCAGCTTGGAGGCTCAAGCTTTCTTT.

The chain carries TRBV7-2 and TRBJ2-4; D gene unclear. This CDR3 spans 13 amino acids. CDR1 is SGHTA, CDR2 FQGNSA, per germline. V lost 3 bases, J lost 10 bases, and 13 bases lay in between. As DNA, the CDR3 is TGTGCCAGCAGCTTGGTTACCAGGAGTATTCAGTACTTC. Translation: CASSLVTRSIQYF.

The chain recombines TRBV9 with TRBJ1-4; TRBD1 aligns across 7 bases. CDR1 and CDR2 (germline): SGDLS, YYNGEE. V shed 3 bases, J shed 4 bases, and the junction held 6 bases outside the gene matches. The CDR3 length is 15 residues. The CDR3 DNA reads as TGTGCCAGCAGCGGGACGGGACAGATTAATGAAAAACTGTTTTTT. Encoded protein: CASSGTGQINEKLFF. The full variable domain, rest sourced from reference TRBV9 and TRBJ1-4, is DSGVTQTPKHLITATGQRVTLRCSPRSGDLSVYWYQQSLDQGLQFLIQYYNGEERAKGNILERFSAQQFPDLHSELNLSSLELGDSALYFCASSGTGQINEKLFFGSGTQLSVL.

This chain connects TRBV7-2 to TRBJ1-4; 7 bases match TRBD1. The CDR3 extends over 15 amino acids. Germline CDR1 is SGHTA and CDR2 is FQGNSA. The trim removed 5 bases at V and 5 bases at J, leaving 8 bases unmatched. The CDR3 is CASSAQTGNNEKLFF. The CDR3 DNA follows: TGTGCCAGCAGCGCCCAGACAGGGAACAATGAAAAACTGTTTTTT.

V usage is TRBV7-9 and J usage is TRBJ1-2; D gene ambiguous. Trimming removed 5 bases at V and 7 bases at J, with 11 bases between. From germline, CDR1 is SEHNR and CDR2 FQNEAQ (reference sequence). CDR3 length: 12 residues. The CDR3 DNA reads as TGTGCCAGCAGCCTCGGACCGGTTGGCTACACCTTC. It is translated as CASSLGPVGYTF.

The J gene is TRBJ1-1, the V gene TRBV5-6; a possible D gene is TRBD1 (6 bases). CDR3 length: 15 amino acids. V was clipped by 3 bases and J by 3 bases, with 15 bases between them. Germline CDR1 SGHDT, CDR2 YYEEEE. CDR3 residues: CASSYMNRVDTEAFF. Here the CDR3 DNA reads TGTGCCAGCAGCTATATGAACAGGGTTGACACTGAAGCTTTCTTT.

CDR3 amino acids: CASSLVMGVATNEKLFF. CDR3 nucleotides: TGTGCCAGCAGCTTAGTAATGGGTGTAGCAACTAATGAAAAACTGTTTTTT. The V call is TRBV11-2, the J call TRBJ1-4; D unresolved. This CDR3 comprises 17 residues. The V gene's germline CDR1 is SGHAT and CDR2 FQNNGV. Trimming left V 1 base short and J 0 bases short, with 12 bases between.

This clone was detected only once. V usage is TRBV11-2 and J usage is TRBJ1-1; 7 bases line up with TRBD1. There are 14 residues in the CDR3. Germline CDR1 reads SGHAT; CDR2 reads FQNNGV. The J segment lost 5 bases and the V segment lost 5 bases, leaving 8 bases of the junction unmatched. This chain's CDR3 is CASSRPGGSTEAFF. The CDR3 DNA follows: TGTGCCAGCAGCCGCCCAGGGGGAAGTACTGAAGCTTTCTTT.

The chain has TRBV7-2 and TRBJ2-7; 8 bases map to TRBD1. The trim removed 5 bases at V and 5 bases at J, leaving 14 bases unmatched. Germline V gives CDR1 SGHTA, CDR2 FQGNSA. CDR3 size: 16 residues. The CDR3 here is CASSPDLGQGINEQYF. DNA for the CDR3: TGTGCCAGCAGCCCAGACCTCGGACAGGGCATCAACGAGCAGTACTTC. The full variable domain, its missing parts supplied by reference TRBV7-2 and TRBJ2-7, is GAGVSQSPSNKVTEKGKDVELRCDPISGHTALYWYRQSLGQGLEFLIYFQGNSAPDKSGLPSDRFSAERTGGSVSTLTIQRTQQEDSAVYLCASSPDLGQGINEQYFGPGTRLTVT.

J is TRBJ1-6 and V is TRBV4-2, with D maybe TRBD1 (6 bases). The CDR3 consists of 14 residues. V was trimmed by 1 base and J by 5 bases, leaving 6 bases between them. The V gene's germline CDR1 is LGHNA and CDR2 YNFKEQ. The CDR3 region is CASSQGQDNSPLHF. DNA of the CDR3: TGTGCCAGCAGCCAAGGACAGGATAATTCACCCCTCCACTTT.

This chain links TRBV7-9 with TRBJ2-3, with D unclear. Trimming cost V 5 bases and J 9 bases, with 9 bases left between them. CDR3 length equals 11 residues. CDR1 is SEHNR and CDR2 is FQNEAQ in the germline V gene (reference sequence). CDR3 nucleotides: TGTGCCAGCAGCACATTTACGACGCAGTATTTT. Its translation: CASSTFTTQYF.